Below, 22 T cell receptor beta chains from the same sample are listed, as sequenced in a study of Ad26.COV2.S vaccination and SARS-CoV-2 variants. This table comes from immunoSEQ multiplex PCR, and its TCRdb copy is limited to in-frame clones, with some not included. The table records 300,000 to 350,000 clones, about 89% of them present only once. Treatment reported: roughly 18 received Ad26.COV2.S at low or high dose, single or two shots; 5 received placebo; per-sample allocation not given. Sample collection was performed on day 63 after the first vaccine or placebo injection. Material: peripheral blood, obtained in a trial of Ad26.COV2.S vaccine versus placebo. These receptor sequences come from a person between 18 and 60 years old who received the Ad26.COV2.S COVID-19 vaccine or a placebo.

The gene calls are TRBV5-1 and TRBJ1-4; TRBD1 might be the D (5 bases). The CDR3 has 14 residues. Trimming took off 5 bases at V and 4 bases at J, with 12 bases between the two ends. Germline lookup yields CDR1 SGHRS and CDR2 YFSETQ. CDR3 amino acids: CASRLDSDNEKLFF. DNA for the CDR3: TGCGCCAGCAGACTTGACAGCGATAATGAAAAACTGTTTTTT.

This rearrangement joins TRBV19 to TRBJ2-4, with D unclear. V was clipped by 5 bases and J by 8 bases, with 13 bases between them. The germline V gene encodes CDR1 LNHDA and CDR2 SQIVND (reference sequence). The CDR3 is 13 residues long. CDR3 residues: CASSGSSLDIQYF. The DNA of the CDR3 is TGTGCCAGTAGTGGCAGCTCGTTAGACATTCAGTACTTC.

The chain is built from TRBV6-5 and TRBJ1-3; D perhaps matches TRBD1 (6 bases). V gave up 7 bases and J gave up 0 bases, with 10 bases separating them. Germline CDR1 is MNHEY and CDR2 is SVGAGI. The CDR3 length is 14 residues. In DNA, the CDR3 is TGTGCCAGCACAGGACAGTTCTCTGGAAACACCATATATTTT. It is translated as CASTGQFSGNTIYF.

The J gene is TRBJ2-7, the V gene TRBV7-9; 9 bases align to TRBD1. Germline CDR1 is SEHNR and CDR2 is FQNEAQ (reference sequence). The CDR3 has 13 residues. J was trimmed by 2 bases and V by 8 bases; bases with no gene match: 4. CDR3 sequence reads: CASRGQGTYEQYF. The CDR3 bases are TGTGCCAGCCGTGGACAGGGGACCTACGAGCAGTACTTC.

V usage is TRBV6-2 or TRBV6-3 and J usage is TRBJ1-1; tentative D call: TRBD1 (5 bases). Trimming took 0 bases from V and 4 from J, leaving 12 bases between them. This CDR3 comprises 15 residues. Germline V CDR1 and CDR2: MNHEY, SVGEGT. CDR3 region: CASSYSKGLGTEAFF. CDR3 nucleotide sequence: TGTGCCAGCAGTTACTCGAAGGGGCTGGGCACTGAAGCTTTCTTT.

The rearrangement uses TRBV10-3 and TRBJ2-1; 7 positions match TRBD2. Germline V gene lookup returns CDR1 ENHRY and CDR2 SYGVKD. J lost 1 base, V lost 9 bases, and 6 bases had no gene match. This CDR3 region has 14 residues. This CDR3 is CAMGGRGSYNEQFF. In DNA, the CDR3 is TGTGCCATGGGCGGGCGGGGGTCCTACAATGAGCAGTTCTTC.

The V gene is TRBV2, the J gene TRBJ2-3; TRBD2 matches at 8 bases. This CDR3 has 14 residues. Germline CDR1 reads SNHLY; CDR2 reads FYNNEI. V shed 7 bases, J shed 2 bases, and the junction held 5 bases outside the gene matches. CDR3 in DNA: TGTGCCAGCAAACTAGCGGAAATCACAGATACGCAGTATTTT. The encoded protein is CASKLAEITDTQYF.

In nucleotides, the CDR3 is TGTGCCAGCAGTGGAGAGGACAGGGGAAGCGACTATGGCTACACCTTC. Translated: CASSGEDRGSDYGYTF. The V call is TRBV6-1, the J call TRBJ1-2, with 9 bases matching TRBD1. The length of the CDR3 is 16 residues. Germline V CDR1 and CDR2: MNHNS, SASEGT. The V and J ends lost 4 bases and 3 bases, in that order; junction bases with no gene match: 9.

This chain links TRBV27 with TRBJ2-1; 9 bases agree with TRBD2. V shed 4 bases and J 1 base; nucleotides not matched to a gene: 8. In germline, CDR1 is MNHEY, CDR2 SMNVEV (reference sequence). This CDR3 comprises 17 residues. In DNA form, the CDR3 reads TGTGCCAGCAGTTCCATTCGGACTAGCGCATCCTACAATGAGCAGTTCTTC. It specifies CASSSIRTSASYNEQFF.

The V and J genes are TRBV5-1 and TRBJ1-1; unclear D gene. CDR3 length equals 14 residues. Per the germline V gene, CDR1 is SGHRS and CDR2 is YFSETQ. Deletions cut 9 bases from V and 2 bases from J, with 17 bases between. The CDR3 loop reads CATRALPRNTEAFF. The CDR3 DNA is TGCGCCACCCGGGCCCTCCCTCGTAACACTGAAGCTTTCTTT.

The chain recombines TRBV2 with TRBJ2-5; D is undetermined. V was shortened by 4 bases and J by 4 bases, with 10 bases between the two germline ends. The CDR3 totals 13 residues. Per the germline V gene, CDR1 is SNHLY and CDR2 is FYNNEI. The CDR3 DNA sequence: TGTGCCAGCAGTGGGAACCTAAGAGAGACCCAGTACTTC. This codes for CASSGNLRETQYF.

This clone was seen a single time. V gene TRBV12-3 or TRBV12-4 combines with J gene TRBJ2-5; D remains ambiguous. The CDR3 sequence is 13 residues long. With 2 bases removed from V and 2 bases from J, the gap between germline ends came to 6 bases. CDR3 protein: CASSLTNQETQYF. Written as DNA, the CDR3 is TGTGCCAGCAGTTTAACAAATCAAGAGACCCAGTACTTC.

The gene calls are TRBV7-2 and TRBJ2-1; the D call may be TRBD1 or TRBD2 (5 bases each). Germline-derived CDR1 and CDR2 are SGHTA and FQGNSA. There are 17 residues in the CDR3. Trimming removed 1 base from V and 0 bases from J, with 13 bases in between. CDR3 in amino acids: CASSLVGTPSSYNEQFF. Written as DNA, the CDR3 is TGTGCCAGCAGCTTAGTAGGGACCCCGAGCTCCTACAATGAGCAGTTCTTC.

In DNA form, the CDR3 reads TGTGCCAGCAGTTACTCGGGGGGGGGCAGATACGAGCAGTACTTC. It codes for CASSYSGGGRYEQYF. The chain combines TRBV6-2 or TRBV6-3 with TRBJ2-7; perhaps TRBD2 as D (7 bases). Trimming left V 0 bases short and J 4 bases short, with 13 bases between. This CDR3 has 15 residues. Germline V gene lookup returns CDR1 MNHEY and CDR2 SVGEGT.

The CDR3 nucleotides are TGTGCCAGTAGTAACGCAGGGTGGGCCTATGGCTACACCTTC. Protein sequence: CASSNAGWAYGYTF. This rearrangement joins TRBV19 to TRBJ1-2; D is possibly TRBD1 (5 bases). The CDR3 has 14 amino acids. CDR1 and CDR2 (germline): LNHDA, SQIVND (reference sequence). With 4 bases removed from V and 4 bases from J, the gap between germline ends came to 13 bases.

This chain uses TRBV20-1 with TRBJ1-2; TRBD1 is a possible D gene (5 bases). The germline V gene has CDR1 DFQATT and CDR2 SNEGSKA (reference sequence). V gave up 3 bases and J gave up 6 bases, with 11 bases separating them. CDR3 length: 12 residues. CDR3 protein: CSASGRVDGYTF. CDR3 DNA sequence: TGCAGTGCTAGTGGCAGGGTGGATGGCTACACCTTC.

The chain uses TRBV3-1 (or the pseudogene TRBV3-2) and TRBJ2-5; D not certain. Germline CDR1 LGHDT, CDR2 YNNKEL (reference sequence). The CDR3 extends over 13 amino acids. V lost 0 bases and J 6 bases, leaving 8 bases between the germline ends. The CDR3 is CASSQDPRQTQYF. Here the CDR3 DNA reads TGTGCCAGCAGCCAAGATCCTCGGCAGACCCAGTACTTC.

The chain employs TRBV9 and TRBJ1-2, with 11 bases identical to TRBD1. This CDR3 spans 15 amino acids. The ends lost 0 bases at V and 7 bases at J; junction bases unmatched: 5. CDR1 is SGDLS and CDR2 is YYNGEE in the germline V gene. The CDR3, as DNA: TGTGCCAGCAGCGTAGCTACCGGGACAGGGGGTGGCTACACCTTC. It is translated as CASSVATGTGGGYTF.

This clone was counted once. J is TRBJ2-1 and V is TRBV30, with D possibly TRBD2 on 6 matching bases. Germline CDR1 GTSNPN, CDR2 SVGIG (reference sequence). CDR3 length equals 15 residues. Trimming cost V 0 bases and J 4 bases, with 13 bases left between them. This CDR3 is CAWSVLAGRYNEQFF. The DNA for the CDR3 is TGTGCCTGGAGTGTATTGGCGGGACGTTACAATGAGCAGTTCTTC.

This chain links TRBV30 with TRBJ1-6; 7 bases align to TRBD1. There are 16 residues in the CDR3. J lost 5 bases, V lost 7 bases, and 14 bases had no gene match. From germline, CDR1 is GTSNPN and CDR2 SVGIG (reference sequence). The CDR3 reads CAYRQGPMLNNSPLHF. CDR3 bases: TGTGCCTATAGACAGGGTCCTATGCTCAATAATTCACCCCTCCACTTT.

The chain has TRBV7-9 and TRBJ2-1; 12 bases map to TRBD2. Germline trimming cut 5 bases from V and 0 bases from J; bases unmatched to any gene: 5. CDR3 length equals 17 residues. Germline assignment: CDR1 SEHNR and CDR2 FQNEAQ (reference sequence). The CDR3 nucleotides are TGTGCCAGCAGCCTTGGACTAGCGGGAAGCTCCTACAATGAGCAGTTCTTC. Translated, it gives CASSLGLAGSSYNEQFF.

On this clone itself: The junction departs from germline at one end; a sequencing error may be responsible. The chain uses TRBV19 and TRBJ1-1; D ambiguous. In germline, CDR1 is LNHDA, CDR2 SQIVND (reference sequence). The CDR3 is 14 residues long. Here the CDR3 reads CASTISKGNTEAFF. The CDR3 DNA is TGTGCCAGTACTATATCAAAGGGGAACACTGAAGCTTTCTTT.